These 28 T cell receptor beta chains originate from one sample sequenced in a study of cytomegalovirus exposure and HLA in healthy donors. Assay used: immunoSEQ multiplex PCR; TCRdb lists only in-frame clones, some missing. The data show around 50,000 clones, approximately 93% seen once. The sequenced sample was PBMCs. The receptors come from a woman between 18 and 29 years old in good health and CMV-seropositive.

This sequence joins TRBV7-2 and TRBJ1-5; D is undetermined. Trimming removed 4 bases at V and 7 bases at J, with 8 bases between. The germline gives CDR1 SGHTA, CDR2 FQGNSA. The CDR3 runs 12 residues. CDR3 loop: CASSYSGQPQHF. The CDR3 bases are TGTGCCAGCAGCTACTCGGGGCAGCCCCAGCATTTT.

The rearrangement joins TRBV5-6 to TRBJ1-5; D may be TRBD1 (5 bases). The V and J ends lost 4 bases and 4 bases respectively, with 15 bases between them. Germline loops: CDR1 SGHDT, CDR2 YYEEEE. CDR3 length: 15 amino acids. The CDR3 sequence is CASSAATGNNQPQHF. The CDR3 region has the DNA TGTGCCAGCAGCGCGGCCACAGGTAATAATCAGCCCCAGCATTTT.

The V and J genes are TRBV27 and TRBJ2-4; 14 nucleotides line up with TRBD2. With V trimmed by 2 bases and J by 6 bases, 0 bases remained unmatched. The CDR3 length is 15 residues. Germline V gene lookup returns CDR1 MNHEY and CDR2 SMNVEV (reference sequence). The CDR3: CASSLGTSGRNIQYF. CDR3 nucleotides: TGTGCCAGCAGTTTAGGGACTAGCGGGAGAAACATTCAGTACTTC.

The gene calls are TRBV5-1 and TRBJ2-3; D is unclear. Germline V gene lookup returns CDR1 SGHRS and CDR2 YFSETQ. The CDR3 extends over 14 amino acids. The V and J ends lost 2 bases and 2 bases respectively, with 9 bases between them. CDR3 loop: CASSFPGTTDTQYF. CDR3 DNA: TGCGCCAGCAGCTTCCCGGGTACCACAGATACGCAGTATTTT. Looking up the rest from reference TRBV5-1 and TRBJ2-3 gives the full variable domain: KAGVTQTPRYLIKTRGQQVTLSCSPISGHRSVSWYQQTPGQGLQFLFEYFSETQRNKGNFPGRFSGRQFSNSRSEMNVSTLELGDSALYLCASSFPGTTDTQYFGPGTRLTVL.

This clone was detected only once. The chain recombines TRBV6-1 with TRBJ2-7, with 10 positions matching TRBD1. The J segment lost 0 bases and the V segment lost 2 bases, leaving 13 bases of the junction unmatched. The germline CDR1 and CDR2 sequences are MNHNS and SASEGT. The CDR3 loop spans 19 amino acids. The CDR3 sequence is CASSERGTGVPTNSYEQYF. CDR3 bases: TGTGCCAGCAGTGAAAGAGGGACAGGGGTCCCTACTAACTCCTACGAGCAGTACTTC.

This clone was picked up one time. CDR3 nucleotides: TGTGCCTGGAGTCAGGCGGGAGGGTTATACAATGAGCAGTTCTTC. Translating it yields CAWSQAGGLYNEQFF. This chain connects TRBV30 to TRBJ2-1, with 9 positions matching TRBD2. The V segment lost 2 bases and the J segment 4 bases; nucleotides outside the gene matches: 6. The CDR3 length is 15 residues. From germline, CDR1 is GTSNPN and CDR2 SVGIG (reference sequence).

The V and J genes are TRBV4-1 and TRBJ1-5; D perhaps matches TRBD1 (6 bases). The CDR3 has 14 residues. Germline CDR1 and CDR2: MGHRA and YSYEKL. Between the trimmed V and J ends, which lost 1 base and 3 bases, there was a span of 7 bases. CDR3 amino acids: CASSQGQDNQPQHF. CDR3 nucleotide sequence: TGCGCCAGCAGCCAAGGACAGGACAATCAGCCCCAGCATTTT.

The chain uses TRBV2 and TRBJ1-2; the D gene is possibly TRBD1 (5 bases). Trimming pared 2 bases from V and 7 bases from J, leaving 17 bases between. Germline assignment: CDR1 SNHLY and CDR2 FYNNEI. CDR3 size: 15 residues. CDR3 amino acids: CASSEQGFLGGGYTF. The CDR3 coding sequence is TGTGCCAGCAGTGAACAGGGCTTCCTGGGGGGTGGCTACACCTTC.

The DNA of the CDR3 is TGTGCTAGTGGTTTGATCGGGACTAGCGGGAATGAGCAGTTCTTC. As protein: CASGLIGTSGNEQFF. The V call is TRBV12-5, the J call TRBJ2-1; 12 bases line up with TRBD2. From germline, CDR1 is LGHNT and CDR2 FRNRAP. Trimming at V came to 2 bases and at J to 7 bases, leaving 3 bases not matched to a gene. The CDR3 is made up of 15 amino acids.

The J gene is TRBJ2-5, the V gene TRBV30; 10 bases map to TRBD2. The CDR3 is 15 residues long. The V and J ends lost 4 bases and 3 bases, in that order; junction bases with no gene match: 8. Germline values: CDR1 GTSNPN, CDR2 SVGIG (reference sequence). This chain's CDR3 is CAWKGSGRAEETQYF. The CDR3 DNA follows: TGTGCCTGGAAGGGGAGCGGGAGGGCGGAAGAGACCCAGTACTTC.

This clone was observed once. The chain joins TRBV27 to TRBJ1-2, with D possibly matching TRBD1 (6 bases). CDR1 and CDR2 (germline): MNHEY, SMNVEV (reference sequence). The V and J ends lost 3 bases and 9 bases respectively, with 14 bases between them. The CDR3 consists of 13 residues. The CDR3 loop reads CASSFGTSGSYTF. As DNA, the CDR3 is TGTGCCAGCAGTTTCGGGACAAGTGGAAGCTACACCTTC.

The chain employs TRBV30 and TRBJ1-5; D is unclear. Germline CDR1 reads GTSNPN; CDR2 reads SVGIG (reference sequence). The germline V and J ends were trimmed by 1 base and 1 base, with 11 bases remaining between them. The CDR3 sequence is 15 residues long. In nucleotides, the CDR3 is TGTGCCTGGAGTGCATCGGACTACAGCAATCAGCCCCAGCATTTT. Translation gives CAWSASDYSNQPQHF.

This sequence joins TRBV28 and TRBJ1-1; TRBD1 is a possible D gene (6 bases). Trimming stripped 2 bases from V and 4 bases from J, with 11 bases between. Germline-derived CDR1 and CDR2 are MDHEN and SYDVKM. This CDR3 has 14 residues. CDR3 region: CASSLPRGSTEAFF. DNA of the CDR3: TGTGCCAGCAGTTTACCCAGGGGCTCCACTGAAGCTTTCTTT.

The rearrangement joins TRBV15 to TRBJ2-7; TRBD2 agrees at 10 bases. Germline CDR1 reads LNHNV; CDR2 reads YYDKDF (reference sequence). This CDR3 is built from 15 residues. The V gene end was trimmed by 3 bases and the J gene end by 3 bases; junction bases not matched to a gene: 5. Here the CDR3 DNA reads TGTGCCACCAGCAGTCTTACTAGCGGGAACTACGAGCAGTACTTC. Translation: CATSSLTSGNYEQYF.

J is TRBJ1-1 and V is TRBV2; tentative D call: TRBD1 (5 bases). The CDR3 sequence is 13 residues long. Deletions cut 5 bases from V and 5 bases from J, with 12 bases between. Germline V gives CDR1 SNHLY, CDR2 FYNNEI. CDR3 protein: CASSPAGRTEAFF. The CDR3 DNA reads TGTGCCAGCAGTCCTGCGGGGCGGACTGAAGCTTTCTTT.

The rearrangement links TRBV13 to TRBJ1-1; TRBD1 might be the D (6 bases). This CDR3 comprises 16 residues. V dropped 2 bases and J dropped 1 base, with 14 bases sitting between them. Germline V gene lookup returns CDR1 PRHDT and CDR2 FYEKMQ (reference sequence). In DNA, the CDR3 is TGTGCCAGCAGCTTACGGGCAGGGGCCGGGAACACTGAAGCTTTCTTT. It yields the protein CASSLRAGAGNTEAFF.

The chain couples TRBV19 to TRBJ1-1; 8 bases are a match to TRBD1. J lost 1 base, V lost 6 bases, and 7 bases had no gene match. Germline CDR1 reads LNHDA; CDR2 reads SQIVND (reference sequence). The CDR3 has 15 residues. The CDR3 here is CASRGQGAGNTEAFF. The CDR3 DNA reads TGTGCCAGTAGGGGGCAGGGGGCAGGGAACACTGAAGCTTTCTTT.

The rearrangement joins TRBV5-6 to TRBJ2-7; 11 bases match TRBD1. Germline lookup yields CDR1 SGHDT and CDR2 YYEEEE. This CDR3 is built from 13 residues. V was pared by 5 bases and J by 6 bases, with 4 bases of the junction left unmatched. CDR3 residues: CASRSGTGGEQYF. The CDR3 DNA sequence: TGTGCCAGCAGAAGTGGGACAGGGGGCGAGCAGTACTTC.

V is TRBV7-9 and J is TRBJ1-6, with 7 bases aligning to TRBD1. V gave up 5 bases and J gave up 7 bases; unmatched junction bases: 8. In germline, CDR1 is SEHNR, CDR2 FQNEAQ (reference sequence). The CDR3 covers 15 residues. The CDR3 bases are TGTGCCAGCAGCCCGAGACAGGGAAACAATTCACCCCTCCACTTT. Its protein is CASSPRQGNNSPLHF.

The rearrangement links TRBV5-6 to TRBJ2-5, with a possible D match to TRBD2 (6 bases). Germline assignment: CDR1 SGHDT and CDR2 YYEEEE. The CDR3 loop spans 13 amino acids. V lost 4 bases and J lost 2, with 9 bases in between. The CDR3 DNA sequence: TGTGCCAGCAGCCAGGGACTTCAAGAGACCCAGTACTTC. It specifies CASSQGLQETQYF.

The chain has TRBV4-2 and TRBJ2-2; TRBD2 matches 12 bases. V was clipped by 4 bases and J by 2 bases; unmatched bases: 2. Germline V gene sequence: CDR1 LGHNA, CDR2 YNFKEQ. The CDR3 has 16 residues. The CDR3 region is CASSRGLAGNTGELFF. In DNA, the CDR3 is TGTGCCAGCAGCCGTGGACTAGCGGGAAACACCGGGGAGCTGTTTTTT.

The chain uses TRBV19 and TRBJ2-1; 10 nucleotides line up with TRBD1. Germline V gene data show CDR1 as LNHDA and CDR2 as SQIVND (reference sequence). Germline trimming cut 3 bases from V and 0 bases from J; bases unmatched to any gene: 14. This CDR3 spans 20 amino acids. This chain's CDR3 is CASSIYPGTGVSGSYNEQFF. CDR3 DNA sequence: TGTGCCAGTAGTATTTACCCCGGGACAGGGGTCTCGGGCTCCTACAATGAGCAGTTCTTC.

The rearrangement links TRBV4-3 to TRBJ2-7; D not resolved. Germline V gene sequence: CDR1 LGHNA, CDR2 YSLEER. The CDR3 sequence is 13 residues long. Trimming pared 1 base from V and 5 bases from J, leaving 9 bases between. CDR3: CASSQVLAHEQYF. CDR3 DNA sequence: TGCGCCAGCAGCCAAGTCTTGGCTCACGAGCAGTACTTC.

The J gene is TRBJ2-7, the V gene TRBV7-9, with 15 bases that match TRBD2. The CDR3 is made up of 14 amino acids. Germline V gene sequence: CDR1 SEHNR, CDR2 FQNEAQ (reference sequence). After removal of 7 bases from V and 7 bases from J, the junction contained 5 bases not matched to a gene. Here the CDR3 reads CASTSGLAGGEQYF. DNA of the CDR3: TGTGCCAGCACCTCGGGACTAGCGGGAGGTGAGCAGTACTTC.

The V and J genes are TRBV7-2 and TRBJ2-1, with 13 bases that match TRBD2. The V and J ends lost 5 bases and 0 bases, in that order; junction bases with no gene match: 4. The CDR3 loop spans 17 amino acids. In germline, CDR1 is SGHTA, CDR2 FQGNSA. The CDR3 reads CASSRRTSGSSYNEQFF. Written as DNA, the CDR3 is TGTGCCAGCAGCCGACGGACTAGCGGGAGCTCCTACAATGAGCAGTTCTTC.

The J gene is TRBJ2-2, the V gene TRBV12-2; TRBD1, the table's D call, lacks a check against the DNA. TRBV12-2 is labeled a pseudogene. The CDR3 loop spans 22 amino acids. CDR3 sequence: CASRLVAKGQAKNMTSTGELFF. Here the CDR3 DNA reads TGTGCAAGTCGCTTAGTAGCAAAGGGACAGGCTAAAAATATGACGAGCACCGGGGAGCTGTTTTTT.

The gene calls are TRBV5-6 and TRBJ2-2; D might be TRBD2 (5 bases). Between the trimmed V and J ends, which lost 3 bases and 6 bases, there was a span of 15 bases. In germline, CDR1 is SGHDT, CDR2 YYEEEE. This CDR3 comprises 15 residues. CDR3 residues: CASSSNRGLAGELFF. The CDR3 region has the DNA TGTGCCAGCAGCTCCAACCGAGGGTTGGCCGGGGAGCTGTTTTTT.

The rearrangement uses TRBV7-2 and TRBJ2-3, with 9 bases that match TRBD2. CDR1 is SGHTA and CDR2 is FQGNSA in the germline V gene. The CDR3 contains 13 residues. The trim removed 11 bases at V and 6 bases at J, leaving 9 bases unmatched. The CDR3 DNA reads as TGTGCCGCGGCTAGCGGGATCGGGGATACGCAGTATTTT. This sequence encodes CAAASGIGDTQYF.